The next 15 T cell receptor beta chains were all read from a single sample in a study of T cells in Graves' hyperthyroidism and ophthalmopathy. Amplification targeted TCR beta CDR3 regions from RNA transcripts. HTBI primers were used for first-round RT-PCR of the TCR CDR3. TCRdb passed the multiplex PCR reads through MiXCR, listing each CDR3 protein once. The data contain a few hundred thousand distinct CDR3 sequences, 40% to 55% of them singletons. The sequencing sample was made of peripheral blood or thyroid tissue (not recorded which). The receptors here all came from a woman between 18 and 30 years old with Graves' hyperthyroidism.

In its sample, this clonotype was seen many times. Since no conserved phenylalanine or tryptophan closes the CDR3, a read error is the likely cause. The DNA is left out, because the CDR3 cannot be placed on it with certainty; the CDR3 is given as TCRdb lists it. This sequence joins TRBV12-3 or TRBV12-4 and TRBJ1-2. The CDR3 adds up to 12 amino acids, both ends counted. This chain's CDR3 is CASSPSVLGRDL.

This clonotype appeared many times. The CDR3 DNA sequence: TGCAGCGTTGAGCTCGCGGGAGGGCCATACGAGCAGTACTTC. Its translation: CSVELAGGPYEQYF. J is TRBJ2-7 and V is TRBV29-1; 9 positions match TRBD2. V lost 3 bases to trimming and J lost 4 bases; unmatched junction nucleotides: 7. Germline-derived CDR1 and CDR2 are SQVTM and ANQGSEA. This CDR3 comprises 14 residues.

This clonotype was counted once. Since no conserved phenylalanine or tryptophan closes the CDR3, a read error is the likely cause. The chain uses TRBV10-3 and TRBJ2-7; TRBD1 is a possible D gene (6 bases). Germline assignment: CDR1 ENHRY and CDR2 SYGVKD. The length of the CDR3 is 13 residues. CDR3 sequence (DNA): TGTGCCAGCAGTTACTCGAGGGGGTATGAGCAGTACCTC. Translation: CASSYSRGYEQYL.

This CDR3 is CASSPRDSATNEKLFF. In nucleotides, the CDR3 is TGTGCCAGCAGTCCCCGGGACAGCGCAACTAATGAAAAACTGTTTTTT. The chain is built from TRBV12-3 or TRBV12-4 and TRBJ1-4; 7 bases are a match to TRBD1. The ends lost 5 bases at V and 0 bases at J; junction bases unmatched: 6. This CDR3 region has 16 residues.

CDR3 nucleotides: TGCAGCGCCCAACGCGGGGACTATGGCTACACCTTC. This encodes CSAQRGDYGYTF. The rearrangement links TRBV29-1 to TRBJ1-2, with D unresolved. Germline V CDR1 and CDR2: SQVTM, ANQGSEA. Trimming took off 7 bases at V and 3 bases at J, with 12 bases between the two ends. The CDR3 has 12 amino acids.

A single count supports this clonotype. The limits of the CDR3 on the DNA are not certain, so only TCRdb's listed CDR3 is given. This chain links TRBV29-1 with TRBJ2-7; the table gives TRBD2 as D, unverified against the DNA. In germline, CDR1 is SQVTM, CDR2 ANQGSEA. Both ends counted, the CDR3 spans 23 residues. This CDR3 reads CSVESAAYFCASSQDRGSYEQYF.

About this clonotype: Mismatch with germline at one junction end may stem from a read error. The rearrangement joins TRBV12-5 to TRBJ2-6; TRBD1 matches 7 bases. The CDR3 spans 17 residues. Germline V lookup: CDR1 LGHNT, CDR2 FRNRAP. The CDR3 spells CASGPPGQYSGANVLAF. The CDR3 bases are TGTGCTAGTGGTCCTCCGGGACAGTACTCTGGGGCCAACGTCCTGGCTTTC.

The CDR3 nucleotides are TGTGCCAGTAGTATAGTTGAGGGAGAGACCCAGTACTTC. It yields the protein CASSIVEGETQYF. The V call is TRBV19, the J call TRBJ2-5, with D tentatively TRBD2 (5 bases). V lost 1 base, J lost 4 bases, and 7 bases lay in between. Germline CDR1 LNHDA, CDR2 SQIVND (reference sequence). This CDR3 region has 13 residues.

This chain connects TRBV7-3 to TRBJ1-1; D possibly corresponds to TRBD1 (5 bases). V shed 5 bases and J shed 8 bases, with 15 bases lying between them. CDR1 is SGHTA, CDR2 FQGTGA, per germline. This CDR3 is built from 13 residues. CDR3 region: CASSLSGGEEAFF. The CDR3 bases are TGTGCCAGCAGCCTTTCTGGGGGGGAGGAAGCTTTCTTT.

This clonotype was detected many times. The rearrangement links TRBV5-5 to TRBJ1-5; D is uncertain. The length of the CDR3 is 14 residues. From germline, CDR1 is SGHKS and CDR2 YYEKEE (reference sequence). With 3 bases removed from V and 6 bases from J, the gap between germline ends came to 13 bases. The CDR3 DNA sequence: TGTGCCAGCAGCTCCATTGATGGAGGTCAGCCCCAGCATTTT. Translated: CASSSIDGGQPQHF.

The table lists this clonotype with a few counts. V and J are TRBV7-2 and TRBJ2-1; 10 bases align to TRBD2. The V segment lost 3 bases and the J segment 0 bases; nucleotides outside the gene matches: 2. CDR3 length equals 16 residues. In germline, CDR1 is SGHTA, CDR2 FQGNSA. In DNA form, the CDR3 reads TGTGCCAGCAGCTTCACTAGCGGGATCTCCTACAATGAGCAGTTCTTC. Amino acid sequence: CASSFTSGISYNEQFF.

The chain combines TRBV20-1 with TRBJ1-5; TRBD1 is a possible D gene (6 bases). This CDR3 is built from 14 residues. The ends were cut back, 6 bases at V and 5 bases at J, with 17 bases in the middle. Germline V lookup: CDR1 DFQATT, CDR2 SNEGSKA (reference sequence). CDR3 loop: CSARGGGRDQPQHF. Here the CDR3 DNA reads TGCAGTGCCAGGGGAGGAGGGCGCGATCAGCCCCAGCATTTT.

With respect to this clonotype: One end of the junction does not line up with germline, which may come from a read error. This chain joins TRBV6-6 and TRBJ2-2, with a tentative D call TRBD2 (5 bases). The length of the CDR3 is 15 residues. Germline CDR1 is MNHNY and CDR2 is SVGAGI (reference sequence). The DNA of the CDR3 is TGTGCCAGCAGTGGAAAGGGAGAGTGGACCGGGAAGCTGTTTTTT. Translating it yields CASSGKGEWTGKLFF.

The rearrangement links TRBV20-1 to TRBJ2-7, with D perhaps being TRBD1 or TRBD2 (6 bases each). Germline loops: CDR1 DFQATT, CDR2 SNEGSKA (reference sequence). The CDR3 is 18 residues long. With 4 bases removed from V and 5 bases from J, the gap between germline ends came to 30 bases. The CDR3 nucleotides read TGCAGTGCTAAAGACACTAGGGGGGCGGGTCGGGGTGTCGACGAGCAGTACTTC. Protein: CSAKDTRGAGRGVDEQYF.

The CDR3 region is CASSFGRGGTGEETQYF. CDR3 sequence (DNA): TGTGCCAGCAGCTTCGGCAGGGGTGGGACAGGAGAAGAGACCCAGTACTTC. This chain uses TRBV7-2 with TRBJ2-5; 8 bases match TRBD1. CDR1 is SGHTA, CDR2 FQGNSA, per germline. The CDR3 sequence is 17 residues long. V trimming: 3 bases; J trimming: 3 bases; junction bases outside the gene matches: 12.